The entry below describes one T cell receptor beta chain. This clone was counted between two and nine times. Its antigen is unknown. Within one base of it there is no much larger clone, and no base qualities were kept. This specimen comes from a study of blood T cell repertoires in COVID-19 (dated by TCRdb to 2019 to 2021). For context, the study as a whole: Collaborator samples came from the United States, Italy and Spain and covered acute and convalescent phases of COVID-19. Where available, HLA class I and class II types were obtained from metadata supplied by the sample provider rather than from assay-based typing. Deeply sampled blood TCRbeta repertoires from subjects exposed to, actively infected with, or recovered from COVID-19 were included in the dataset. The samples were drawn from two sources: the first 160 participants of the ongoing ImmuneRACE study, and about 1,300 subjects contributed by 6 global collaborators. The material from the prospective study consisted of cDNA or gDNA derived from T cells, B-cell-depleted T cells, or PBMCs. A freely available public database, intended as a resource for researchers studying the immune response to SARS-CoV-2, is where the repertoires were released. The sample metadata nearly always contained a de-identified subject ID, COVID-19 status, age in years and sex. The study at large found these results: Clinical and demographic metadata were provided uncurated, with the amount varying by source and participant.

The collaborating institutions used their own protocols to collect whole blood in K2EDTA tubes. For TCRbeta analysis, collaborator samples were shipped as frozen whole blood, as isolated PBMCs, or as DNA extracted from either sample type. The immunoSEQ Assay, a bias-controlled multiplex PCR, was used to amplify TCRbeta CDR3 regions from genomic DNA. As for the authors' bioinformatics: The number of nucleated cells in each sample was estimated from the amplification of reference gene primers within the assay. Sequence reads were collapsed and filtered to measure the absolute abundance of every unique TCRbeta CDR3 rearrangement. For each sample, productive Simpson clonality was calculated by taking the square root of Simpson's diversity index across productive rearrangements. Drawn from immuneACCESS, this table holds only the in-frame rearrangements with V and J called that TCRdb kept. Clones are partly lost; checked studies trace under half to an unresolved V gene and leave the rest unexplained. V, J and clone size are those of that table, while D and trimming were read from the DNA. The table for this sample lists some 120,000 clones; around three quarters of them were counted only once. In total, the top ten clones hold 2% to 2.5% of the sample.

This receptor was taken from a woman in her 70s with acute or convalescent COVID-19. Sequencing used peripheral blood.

The bases read TGTGCCAGCAGTGACAGGGCCCTGGGACAGCCCCAGCATTTT. Its protein reads: CASSDRALGQPQHF. This chain is built from TRBV6-2 or TRBV6-3 and TRBJ1-5; 7 of the junction bases match TRBD1. At the junction V is shortened by 5 bases and J by 7 bases; bases outside the gene matches: 8. CDR1 and CDR2 (MNHEY, SVGEGT) derive from the germline V gene. The CDR3 numbers 14 residues from cysteine through phenylalanine. Just the 42-base CDR3 DNA is kept, in frame starting at base 1.